This T cell receptor (beta chain) originates from a study of immune aging and cytomegalovirus after organ transplant (dated by TCRdb to the early 2020s). With regard to the full study: Three-drug immunosuppression with prednisone, tacrolimus, and mycophenolate was given to all transplant recipients. The investigation overall reported the following: Because CD57 was not measured in the sequencing data, a conservative gene-based aging definition was used instead. Post-transplant increases in aged-phenotype cells were observed regardless of clone size, following viremia and occurring earlier in large clones (days 200-264) than in small clones. A larger share of large clones was made up of TEMRA cells, and in the seven largest clones (roughly 1,900 cells) aged and TEMRA cells were gained while TCM cells were lost.

Library method: single-cell sequencing. This sample was sequenced with an Illumina NovaSeq 6000. For cell capture and library preparation, the team used the BD Rhapsody Targeted mRNA and AbSeq Reagent Kit in a microwell format. The libraries included TCR, sample tags, AbSeq, and targeted mRNA from the Human T-Cell Expression Panel, along with custom TOX and TOX2 primers. Libraries were sequenced on an Illumina NovaSeq. The study's own analysis went as follows. The analysis covered 10,000 to 13,000 cells in total, of which 7,000 to 8,500 were CD8 T cells and around 4,900 were CD8 T cells with an identifiable TCR CDR3. Raw data were processed with the BD Rhapsody Targeted Analysis Pipeline with V(D)J processing on the Seven Bridges Genomics platform. SeqGeq 1.6.0 was used for quality control, Sample Tag demultiplexing with Lex-BDSMK, clone identification with VDJ Explorer, and Seurat clustering. Clones comprising <1% of CD8 T cells were considered non-expanded; clones comprising >2.5% of the sample were considered clonal expansions. TCRdb reprocessed the public reads (quality trimming at Q25 with fastp, clone calling with MiXCR) and kept in-frame beta chains. Rows with a matching CDR3 protein are joined into one entry that keeps the most common DNA and genes. In this record, the V and J calls reflect TCRdb's handling and not the investigators' own analysis. The sample table records 20,000 to 25,000 distinct CDR3 sequences; roughly a third of these occur just once. The top ten clones comprise around 25% of the sample.

The sample's time point label is to be understood as: five sample-tagged time points from pre-transplant (day -1) to day 368 post-transplant, pooled. After thawing, PBMC were stimulated with a CMV IE-1 overlapping peptide library for around 13 hours, with no transport inhibitors added. After thawing, cells rested overnight before stimulation in R10 medium with CD28/CD49d costimulation. The IE-1 peptide library was made up of 15-amino-acid peptides, each overlapping by 11 amino acids. Each time point was barcoded using BD Single-Cell Multiplexing Kit Sample Tags, after which the barcoded samples were pooled and stained with oligo-conjugated anti-CD45RA plus sorting antibodies. A BD FACSAria III was used to sort CMV-responsive CD8+CD137+ and CD4+CD154+ T cells at 4-way purity. Blood samples were drawn into EDTA vacutainers and processed by Ficoll gradient within 1-24 hours. Concerning this clonotype: Its recognized antigen is unknown. The input lacks base qualities; no much larger clone sits a single base away.

V is cut back by 4 bases and J by 4 bases, with 6 bases in the junction unmatched. The CDR3 spans 14 residues, from the cysteine through the phenylalanine. Kept here is only the CDR3 DNA, which spans 42 bases and is read in frame from base 1. CDR1 and CDR2, looked up from the germline V gene, are MNHEY and SVGAGI. Rearrangement joined TRBV6-5 to TRBJ2-5; TRBD1 aligns with 7 central bases. The sequence was obtained from a female donor who had a heart transplant and CMV viremia. The specimen comprised CMV peptide-activated CD4+ and CD8+ T cells sorted from blood, sampled at five time points, pooled. In light of the paper, this sample's cell subset or site label describes: sorted CD8+CD137+ and CD4+CD154+ T cells after 11 to 13 h CMV IE-1 peptide stimulation. The nucleotide sequence is given as TGTGCCAGCAGTTTACGACAGGGAGCAGAGACCCAGTACTTC. This encodes CASSLRQGAETQYF.